This T cell receptor (beta chain) was captured by sequencing in a study of Ad26.COV2.S vaccination and SARS-CoV-2 variants. Regarding the study as a whole: Recipients of vaccine and of placebo showed similar breadth of their non-spike TCR repertoires.

The CDR3 is 13 amino acids. CDR1 and CDR2 from the germline V gene are MNHEY and SVGAGI. After removal of 6 bases from V and 6 bases from J, the junction contained 6 bases not matched to a gene. Only in-frame clones appear in the TCRdb table, and some are missing; sequencing was by immunoSEQ multiplex PCR. This table has around 320,000 clones, about 82% appearing once. As to treatment: around 19 received Ad26.COV2.S at low or high dose, single or two shots; about 5 received placebo; per-sample allocation not given. Collection of the samples took place on day 63 after the first injection of vaccine or placebo. It was Wuhan-strain SARS-CoV-2 spike that the Ad26 vaccine vector expressed. This clone was observed a handful of times. What it binds is not known.

This sequence was found in a person between 18 and 59 years old who received the Ad26.COV2.S COVID-19 vaccine or a placebo. The V and J genes are TRBV6-5 and TRBJ2-3, with TRBD1 matching over 7 bases. The source was peripheral blood, collected in a trial of Ad26.COV2.S vaccine versus placebo. DNA of the CDR3: TGTGCCAGCAGCAAGACAGGGTTCGATACGCAGTATTTT. Residues: CASSKTGFDTQYF.